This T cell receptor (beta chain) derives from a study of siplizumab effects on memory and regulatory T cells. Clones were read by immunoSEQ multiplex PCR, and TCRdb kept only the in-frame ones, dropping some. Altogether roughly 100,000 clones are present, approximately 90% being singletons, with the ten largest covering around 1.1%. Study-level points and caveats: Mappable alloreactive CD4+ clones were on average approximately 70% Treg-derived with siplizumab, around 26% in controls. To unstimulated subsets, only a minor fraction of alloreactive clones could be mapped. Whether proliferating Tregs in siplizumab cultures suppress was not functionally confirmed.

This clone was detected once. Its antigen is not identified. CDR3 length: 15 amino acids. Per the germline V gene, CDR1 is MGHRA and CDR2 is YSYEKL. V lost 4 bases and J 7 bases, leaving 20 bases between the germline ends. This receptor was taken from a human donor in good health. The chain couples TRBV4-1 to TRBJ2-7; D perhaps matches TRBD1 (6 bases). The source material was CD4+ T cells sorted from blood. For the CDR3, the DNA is TGCGCCAGCAGCCCAAACAGGGTACTCCCGCGGGAGCAGTACTTC. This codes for CASSPNRVLPREQYF.